These T cell receptor beta chains were read from a single sample in a study of blood T cell repertoires in COVID-19. Libraries were prepared by immunoSEQ multiplex PCR; TCRdb keeps only in-frame clonotypes and omits some of them. The sample includes 100,000 or so clones, around 83% of them seen just once. Sequenced input: peripheral blood. The receptor source for this set is an elderly woman with acute or convalescent COVID-19. Each CDR3 is given with its conserved first and last residue. The D gene is left open where the match is weak. A row's size may be missing; if present it is once, few, many or a size class.

d_gene: TRBD2; j_gene: TRBJ2-2; v_gene: TRBV3-1/TRBV3-2; abundance: -; CDR3aa: CASSQVGGSGELFF; CDR3nt: TGTGCCAGCAGCCAAGTCGGGGGGTCCGGGGAGCTGTTTTTT
d_gene: -; j_gene: TRBJ1-5; v_gene: TRBV28; abundance: few; CDR3aa: CASSPGQSTQPQHF; CDR3nt: TGTGCCAGCAGTCCCGGACAGTCGACTCAGCCCCAGCATTTT
d_gene: -; j_gene: TRBJ2-1; v_gene: TRBV7-8; abundance: -; CDR3aa: CASSLVGEERDEQFF; CDR3nt: TGTGCCAGCAGCTTAGTGGGGGAGGAGAGGGATGAGCAGTTCTTC
d_gene: -; j_gene: TRBJ2-2; v_gene: TRBV19; abundance: -; CDR3aa: CASSRPTAANTGELFF; CDR3nt: TGTGCCAGTAGCCGACCGACAGCAGCGAACACCGGGGAGCTGTTTTTT
d_gene: TRBD2; j_gene: TRBJ2-2; v_gene: TRBV12-5; abundance: -; CDR3aa: CASGSDLAGGPAGELFF; CDR3nt: TGTGCTAGTGGTTCTGACCTAGCGGGAGGGCCGGCCGGGGAGCTGTTTTTT
d_gene: TRBD1; j_gene: TRBJ2-7; v_gene: TRBV28; abundance: -; CDR3aa: CASSGQVGEQYF; CDR3nt: TGTGCCAGCAGTGGACAGGTGGGGGAGCAGTACTTC
d_gene: -; j_gene: TRBJ2-2; v_gene: TRBV19; abundance: -; CDR3aa: CASSIDAVAGELFF; CDR3nt: TGTGCCAGTAGTATAGACGCGGTCGCCGGGGAGCTGTTTTTT
d_gene: -; j_gene: TRBJ2-3; v_gene: TRBV5-5; abundance: -; CDR3aa: CASSLEGVGADTQYF; CDR3nt: TGTGCCAGCAGCTTGGAGGGAGTGGGCGCAGATACGCAGTATTTT
d_gene: -; j_gene: TRBJ1-5; v_gene: TRBV6-2/TRBV6-3; abundance: -; CDR3aa: CASSYPTGISNQPQHF; CDR3nt: TGTGCCAGCAGTTACCCCACAGGGATTAGCAATCAGCCCCAGCATTTT
d_gene: -; j_gene: TRBJ2-1; v_gene: TRBV21-1; abundance: -; CDR3aa: CASSKIVGANNNEQFF; CDR3nt: TGTGCCAGCAGCAAAATTGTGGGAGCGAACAACAATGAGCAGTTCTTC
d_gene: -; j_gene: TRBJ2-1; v_gene: TRBV5-1; abundance: -; CDR3aa: CASSSQGGEQFF; CDR3nt: TGCGCCAGCAGCTCGCAGGGGGGTGAGCAGTTCTTC
d_gene: -; j_gene: TRBJ2-5; v_gene: TRBV20-1; abundance: few; CDR3aa: CSARAQETQYF; CDR3nt: TGCAGTGCTAGGGCACAAGAGACCCAGTACTTC
d_gene: -; j_gene: TRBJ2-3; v_gene: TRBV5-1; abundance: -; CDR3aa: CASSFGRMTDTQYF; CDR3nt: TGCGCCAGCAGCTTCGGTCGAATGACAGATACGCAGTATTTT
d_gene: -; j_gene: TRBJ1-1; v_gene: TRBV6-2/TRBV6-3; abundance: few; CDR3aa: CASSLDRRSEAFF; CDR3nt: TGTGCCAGCAGCCTCGACAGGAGGTCTGAAGCTTTCTTT
d_gene: TRBD1; j_gene: TRBJ1-2; v_gene: TRBV6-5; abundance: -; CDR3aa: CASRRTGEQYGYTF; CDR3nt: TGTGCCAGCAGAAGGACAGGGGAGCAATATGGCTACACCTTC
d_gene: -; j_gene: TRBJ2-1; v_gene: TRBV24-1; abundance: -; CDR3aa: CATSDHAGDGYNEQFF; CDR3nt: TGTGCCACCAGTGACCATGCGGGCGACGGGTACAATGAGCAGTTCTTC
d_gene: -; j_gene: TRBJ2-6; v_gene: TRBV24-1; abundance: -; CDR3aa: CATGTGSGANVLTF; CDR3nt: TGTGCCACCGGAACAGGGAGTGGGGCCAACGTCCTGACTTTC
d_gene: -; j_gene: TRBJ2-2; v_gene: TRBV12-3/TRBV12-4; abundance: few; CDR3aa: CASRDSNTGELFF; CDR3nt: TGTGCCAGCAGGGACAGTAACACCGGGGAGCTGTTTTTT
d_gene: -; j_gene: TRBJ2-7; v_gene: TRBV2; abundance: -; CDR3aa: CASSEATGSQVYEQYF; CDR3nt: TGTGCCAGCAGTGAAGCCACCGGGAGCCAGGTCTACGAGCAGTACTTC
d_gene: -; j_gene: TRBJ1-2; v_gene: TRBV5-1; abundance: -; CDR3aa: CASSLAQTNYGYTF; CDR3nt: TGCGCCAGCAGCTTGGCCCAGACTAACTATGGCTACACCTTC
d_gene: -; j_gene: TRBJ2-1; v_gene: TRBV7-9; abundance: -; CDR3aa: CASSHLTYSLGNEQFF; CDR3nt: TGTGCCAGCAGCCACTTGACGTACAGTTTGGGCAATGAGCAGTTCTTC
d_gene: TRBD1; j_gene: TRBJ2-2; v_gene: TRBV7-9; abundance: -; CDR3aa: CASSPQGALAGELFF; CDR3nt: TGTGCCAGCAGCCCACAGGGGGCCTTGGCCGGGGAGCTGTTTTTT
d_gene: TRBD2; j_gene: TRBJ2-7; v_gene: TRBV7-9; abundance: many; CDR3aa: CASSLETGGTGEQYF; CDR3nt: TGTGCCAGCAGCTTAGAGACGGGAGGCACGGGAGAGCAGTACTTC
d_gene: -; j_gene: TRBJ1-1; v_gene: TRBV21-1; abundance: -; CDR3aa: CASSVGDRGRQETEAFF; CDR3nt: TGTGCCAGCAGCGTAGGGGACAGGGGGCGCCAAGAAACTGAAGCTTTCTTT
d_gene: -; j_gene: TRBJ1-5; v_gene: TRBV10-2; abundance: -; CDR3aa: CASSDGVRVVNQPQHF; CDR3nt: TGCGCCAGCAGTGATGGAGTCAGGGTGGTCAATCAGCCCCAGCATTTT
d_gene: TRBD1; j_gene: TRBJ2-1; v_gene: TRBV7-2; abundance: -; CDR3aa: CASSPYRGSYNEQFF; CDR3nt: TGTGCCAGCAGTCCGTACAGGGGCTCCTACAATGAGCAGTTCTTC
d_gene: TRBD2; j_gene: TRBJ2-1; v_gene: TRBV19; abundance: -; CDR3aa: CASSISSAGRDEQFF; CDR3nt: TGTGCCAGTAGTATATCCTCAGCGGGGCGGGATGAGCAGTTCTTC
d_gene: TRBD1; j_gene: TRBJ1-6; v_gene: TRBV6-1; abundance: -; CDR3aa: CASSDPEVLTGANSPLHF; CDR3nt: TGTGCCAGCAGTGATCCAGAAGTATTAACAGGGGCAAATTCACCCCTCCACTTT
d_gene: TRBD2; j_gene: TRBJ2-7; v_gene: TRBV7-2; abundance: -; CDR3aa: CASSFSGPYEQYF; CDR3nt: TGTGCCAGCAGCTTTAGCGGGCCCTACGAGCAGTACTTC
d_gene: -; j_gene: TRBJ2-7; v_gene: TRBV18; abundance: once; CDR3aa: CASSPRAGATYEQYF; CDR3nt: TGTGCCAGCTCACCACGTGCGGGGGCAACCTACGAGCAGTACTTC
d_gene: TRBD1; j_gene: TRBJ2-5; v_gene: TRBV28; abundance: once; CDR3aa: CASSLRQGTRETQYF; CDR3nt: TGTGCCAGCAGCCTTCGACAGGGGACACGCGAGACCCAGTACTTC
d_gene: -; j_gene: TRBJ2-2; v_gene: TRBV5-6; abundance: -; CDR3aa: CASSFYRTINTGELFF; CDR3nt: TGTGCCAGCAGCTTTTACAGGACAATAAACACCGGGGAGCTGTTTTTT
d_gene: TRBD1; j_gene: TRBJ1-1; v_gene: TRBV10-3; abundance: few; CDR3aa: CAISDPDRGYTEAFF; CDR3nt: TGTGCCATCAGTGACCCGGACAGGGGCTACACTGAAGCTTTCTTT
d_gene: -; j_gene: TRBJ2-3; v_gene: TRBV19; abundance: -; CDR3aa: CASSRQRGTDTQYF; CDR3nt: TGTGCCAGTAGTAGGCAGCGCGGCACAGATACGCAGTATTTT
d_gene: TRBD1; j_gene: TRBJ1-4; v_gene: TRBV3-1/TRBV3-2; abundance: -; CDR3aa: CASSQGEAGGEKLFF; CDR3nt: TGTGCCAGCAGCCAAGGGGAAGCAGGGGGCGAAAAACTGTTTTTT
d_gene: TRBD1; j_gene: TRBJ2-2; v_gene: TRBV11-3; abundance: -; CDR3aa: CASSPRTGDTGELFF; CDR3nt: TGTGCCAGCAGCCCCAGGACAGGGGACACCGGGGAGCTGTTTTTT
d_gene: TRBD2; j_gene: TRBJ2-3; v_gene: TRBV5-1; abundance: -; CDR3aa: CASSLSGRFTDTQYF; CDR3nt: TGCGCCAGCAGCCTTAGCGGGAGGTTCACAGATACGCAGTATTTT
d_gene: -; j_gene: TRBJ1-1; v_gene: TRBV28; abundance: -; CDR3aa: CASRLGGTEAFF; CDR3nt: TGTGCCAGCAGACTAGGGGGCACTGAAGCTTTCTTT
d_gene: TRBD1; j_gene: TRBJ2-7; v_gene: TRBV4-1; abundance: -; CDR3aa: CASSHRTGGEQYF; CDR3nt: TGCGCCAGCAGCCATAGGACAGGGGGCGAGCAGTACTTC
d_gene: TRBD1; j_gene: TRBJ1-2; v_gene: TRBV29-1; abundance: once; CDR3aa: CSVRPGGARDGYTF; CDR3nt: TGCAGCGTTCGACCAGGGGGCGCAAGGGATGGCTACACCTTC
d_gene: TRBD1; j_gene: TRBJ1-1; v_gene: TRBV28; abundance: -; CDR3aa: CASSPYRGYSEAFF; CDR3nt: TGTGCCAGCAGTCCTTACAGGGGTTACTCTGAAGCTTTCTTT